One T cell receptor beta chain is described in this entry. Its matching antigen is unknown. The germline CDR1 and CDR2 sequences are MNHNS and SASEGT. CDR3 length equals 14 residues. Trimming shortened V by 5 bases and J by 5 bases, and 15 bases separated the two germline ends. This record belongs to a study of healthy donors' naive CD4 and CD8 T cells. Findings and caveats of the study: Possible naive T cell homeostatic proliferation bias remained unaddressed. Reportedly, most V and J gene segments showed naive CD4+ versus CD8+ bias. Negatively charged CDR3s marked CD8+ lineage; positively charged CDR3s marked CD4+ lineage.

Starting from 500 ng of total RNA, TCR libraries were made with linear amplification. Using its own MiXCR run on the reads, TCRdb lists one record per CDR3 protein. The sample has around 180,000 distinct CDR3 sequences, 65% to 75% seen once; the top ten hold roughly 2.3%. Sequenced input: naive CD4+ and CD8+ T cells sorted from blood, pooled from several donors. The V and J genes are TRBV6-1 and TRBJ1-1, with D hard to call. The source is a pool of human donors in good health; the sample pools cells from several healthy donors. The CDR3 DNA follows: TGTGCCAGCAGTCGTTGGGGAGGGCGGACTGAAGCTTTCTTT. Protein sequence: CASSRWGGRTEAFF.